The 26 T cell receptor beta chains presented below share a single source sample, sequenced in a study of blood T cell repertoires in COVID-19. Some clones are missing from TCRdb's copy, which holds only in-frame ones; the method was immunoSEQ multiplex PCR. The repertoire holds approximately 89,000 clones, with approximately 86% as singletons. Sequenced input: peripheral blood. The receptors shown here come from a woman aged 70 to 79 with active or convalescent COVID-19.

V and J are TRBV2 and TRBJ2-3; no firm D call. V was cut by 6 bases and J by 6 bases, with 10 bases left in between. This CDR3 is built from 12 residues. Per germline, CDR1 SNHLY and CDR2 FYNNEI. The DNA of the CDR3 is TGTGCCAGCAGCCCCATGTTGGATACGCAGTATTTT. It is translated as CASSPMLDTQYF.

The chain recombines TRBV5-1 with TRBJ1-6; TRBD1 might be the D (5 bases). Trimming left V 0 bases short and J 7 bases short, with 8 bases between. This CDR3 spans 14 amino acids. Germline loops: CDR1 SGHRS, CDR2 YFSETQ. The CDR3 coding sequence is TGCGCCAGCAGCTTGGTAGGGGCCAATTCACCCCTCCACTTT. It specifies CASSLVGANSPLHF.

The J gene is TRBJ2-5, the V gene TRBV7-9; 14 positions match TRBD2. The CDR3 is 17 residues long. With V trimmed by 5 bases and J by 5 bases, 10 bases remained unmatched. Germline-derived CDR1 and CDR2 are SEHNR and FQNEAQ (reference sequence). This CDR3 is CASSHPLGLAGVETQYF. The CDR3 DNA follows: TGTGCCAGCAGCCATCCCCTGGGACTAGCGGGGGTTGAGACCCAGTACTTC.

The J gene is TRBJ1-2, the V gene TRBV15; a weak D match, TRBD1 (5 bases). Trimming removed 1 base from V and 8 bases from J, with 23 bases in between. The CDR3 is made up of 17 amino acids. From germline, CDR1 is LNHNV and CDR2 YYDKDF (reference sequence). Written as DNA, the CDR3 is TGTGCCACCAGCAGAGGGGGGGAGGAAGCGTACGGAAAGGGCTACACCTTC. Translation gives CATSRGGEEAYGKGYTF.

The chain links TRBV10-3 to TRBJ2-1; TRBD1 aligns across 8 bases. V lost 5 bases and J lost 5; bases outside the gene matches: 14. Germline assignment: CDR1 ENHRY and CDR2 SYGVKD. CDR3 length: 17 amino acids. This CDR3 reads CAISPTPLGQGHNEQFF. CDR3 nucleotides: TGTGCCATCAGTCCCACCCCGCTCGGACAGGGCCACAATGAGCAGTTCTTC.

J is TRBJ1-3 and V is TRBV4-3, with D unresolved. Germline CDR1 and CDR2: LGHNA and YSLEER. The V end lost 0 bases, the J end lost 9 bases, and 9 bases lay between the germline ends. The CDR3 runs 13 residues. CDR3 in amino acids: CASSQDLPSTIYF. For the CDR3, the DNA is TGCGCCAGCAGCCAAGACCTGCCGAGCACCATATATTTT.

This sequence joins TRBV10-3 and TRBJ2-3; 12 nucleotides agree with TRBD1. The CDR3 spans 18 residues. Germline V gene data show CDR1 as ENHRY and CDR2 as SYGVKD. The V gene end was trimmed by 2 bases and the J gene end by 4 bases; junction bases not matched to a gene: 10. Here the CDR3 DNA reads TGTGCCATCAGTGAGGTGAAAGGGACAGGGGGCGGCGCAGATACGCAGTATTTT. This encodes CAISEVKGTGGGADTQYF.

The DNA for the CDR3 is TGTGCCAGCAGTTTATTGGCAGGGGCTGGCTACACCTTC. Protein sequence: CASSLLAGAGYTF. J is TRBJ1-2 and V is TRBV28; D might be TRBD1 (6 bases). The CDR3 extends over 13 amino acids. Germline loops: CDR1 MDHEN, CDR2 SYDVKM. The V and J ends lost 1 base and 7 bases respectively, with 10 bases between them.

This rearrangement joins TRBV6-2 or TRBV6-3 to TRBJ1-2, with a weak D call TRBD1 (6 bases). Germline V gene data show CDR1 as MNHEY and CDR2 as SVGEGT. This CDR3 spans 14 amino acids. V was pared by 5 bases and J by 5 bases, with 15 bases between. The CDR3: CASSTRDRLYGYTF. Here the CDR3 DNA reads TGTGCCAGCAGTACCCGAGACAGGCTTTATGGCTACACCTTC.

The V and J genes are TRBV19 and TRBJ1-5; unclear D gene. The V and J ends lost 5 bases and 2 bases respectively, with 13 bases between them. This CDR3 contains 15 residues. The germline CDR1 and CDR2 sequences are LNHDA and SQIVND (reference sequence). CDR3 protein: CASSPRDSGNQPQHF. In DNA, the CDR3 is TGTGCCAGTAGTCCGAGGGATAGCGGCAATCAGCCCCAGCATTTT.

The genes are TRBV19 and TRBJ1-2; 7 nucleotides align to TRBD1. V gave up 4 bases and J gave up 6 bases; unmatched junction bases: 8. In germline, CDR1 is LNHDA, CDR2 SQIVND (reference sequence). CDR3 size: 14 residues. The CDR3 nucleotides are TGTGCCAGTAGTAAAGCTGGACAGGTCAATGGCTACACCTTC. It codes for CASSKAGQVNGYTF.

This rearrangement joins TRBV19 to TRBJ1-4; D not resolved. V shed 3 bases and J shed 0 bases, with 11 bases lying between them. CDR1 LNHDA and CDR2 SQIVND come from the germline V gene (reference sequence). This CDR3 comprises 16 residues. The CDR3 sequence: CASSMARGSTNEKLFF. The CDR3 bases are TGTGCCAGTAGTATGGCCCGCGGGTCAACTAATGAAAAACTGTTTTTT.

The rearrangement uses TRBV11-2 and TRBJ2-5; 7 bases align to TRBD1. CDR3 length equals 14 residues. Unmatched junction bases numbered 8, after V lost 5 bases and J lost 5 bases. The germline V gene encodes CDR1 SGHAT and CDR2 FQNNGV. CDR3 DNA: TGTGCCAGCAGCGCACAGGGGATCGGGGAGACCCAGTACTTC. It yields the protein CASSAQGIGETQYF. Drawing the rest from reference TRBV11-2 and TRBJ2-5, the complete variable domain is EAGVAQSPRYKIIEKRQSVAFWCNPISGHATLYWYQQILGQGPKLLIQFQNNGVVDDSQLPKDRFSAERLKGVDSTLKIQPAKLEDSAVYLCASSAQGIGETQYFGPGTRLLVL.

This clone was detected once. The chain combines TRBV12-3 or TRBV12-4 with TRBJ1-3; a possible D gene is TRBD1 (5 bases). The CDR3 has 12 amino acids. Trimming pared 10 bases from V and 3 bases from J, leaving 10 bases between. The CDR3 DNA is TGTGCCACCAGGACATATGGAAACACCATATATTTT. This translates into CATRTYGNTIYF.

J is TRBJ1-2 and V is TRBV6-5, with 7 positions matching TRBD1. The CDR3 spans 13 residues. V lost 10 bases and J lost 2; bases outside the gene matches: 7. The germline V gene has CDR1 MNHEY and CDR2 SVGAGI. DNA for the CDR3: TGTGCCACCACCTCAGGGGGAAACTATGGCTACACCTTC. It is translated as CATTSGGNYGYTF.

The count of this clone is one. The V call is TRBV7-9, the J call TRBJ1-2, with TRBD1 matching over 7 bases. CDR1 and CDR2 (germline): SEHNR, FQNEAQ (reference sequence). This CDR3 comprises 17 residues. V shed 4 bases and J 0 bases; nucleotides not matched to a gene: 11. The CDR3 loop reads CASSSFRQGLANYGYTF. The CDR3 DNA follows: TGTGCCAGCAGCTCCTTCCGACAGGGTTTAGCTAACTATGGCTACACCTTC. Together with reference TRBV7-9 and TRBJ1-2, the CDR3 gives the full variable domain: DTGVSQNPRHKITKRGQNVTFRCDPISEHNRLYWYRQTLGQGPEFLTYFQNEAQLEKSRLLSDRFSAERPKGSFSTLEIQRTEQGDSAMYLCASSSFRQGLANYGYTFGSGTRLTVV.

V gene TRBV3-1 (or the pseudogene TRBV3-2) combines with J gene TRBJ2-7, with D perhaps matching TRBD1 (5 bases). V dropped 6 bases and J dropped 4 bases, with 13 bases sitting between them. Germline CDR1 reads LGHDT; CDR2 reads YNNKEL (reference sequence). The CDR3 spans 13 residues. CDR3 coding DNA: TGTGCCAGCAGGCAGGTAGGGGCTTACGAGCAGTACTTC. Its translation: CASRQVGAYEQYF.

This clone has only one observation. The CDR3 region has the DNA TGTGCCAGCTCCCCCGGGACTAGCGGGGGGGGCTACAATGAGCAGTTCTTC. This codes for CASSPGTSGGGYNEQFF. The chain couples TRBV18 to TRBJ2-1; 16 positions match TRBD2. The germline CDR1 and CDR2 sequences are KGHSH and LQKENI. This CDR3 is 17 amino acids long. The V gene end was trimmed by 6 bases and the J gene end by 3 bases; junction bases not matched to a gene: 5.

Only one count was recorded for this clone. CDR3 loop: CASSTRAGELFF. Written as DNA, the CDR3 is TGTGCCAGTAGTACCCGGGCCGGGGAGCTGTTTTTT. The chain joins TRBV19 to TRBJ2-2, with no clear D. Per germline, CDR1 LNHDA and CDR2 SQIVND (reference sequence). V lost 4 bases to trimming and J lost 6 bases, with 6 bases between them. The CDR3 covers 12 residues.

The gene calls are TRBV3-1 (or the pseudogene TRBV3-2) and TRBJ2-4, with 8 nucleotides matching TRBD1. Germline V CDR1 and CDR2: LGHDT, YNNKEL (reference sequence). The trim removed 1 base at V and 9 bases at J, leaving 14 bases unmatched. CDR3 length: 17 amino acids. The DNA of the CDR3 is TGTGCCAGCAGCCAAGGTGGACAGGGAAGAGGGTACTTCATTCAGTACTTC. It encodes CASSQGGQGRGYFIQYF.

The chain combines TRBV21-1 with TRBJ1-5. TRBV21-1 is reported as a pseudogene. The CDR3 is 18 amino acids. The CDR3 DNA sequence: TGTGCCAGCAGCCCGATCCCCGCGGGGGGTACCAATGGTCAGCCCCAGCATTTT. Translated, it gives CASSPIPAGGTNGQPQHF.

CDR3: CASSTIRGRAEGTGELFF. Here the CDR3 DNA reads TGTGCCAGCAGCACGATCCGTGGCCGGGCCGAGGGAACCGGGGAGCTGTTTTTT. The gene calls are TRBV11-2 and TRBJ2-2, with D tentatively TRBD2 (5 bases). Between the trimmed V and J ends, which lost 5 bases and 5 bases, there was a span of 24 bases. CDR1 and CDR2 from the germline V gene are SGHAT and FQNNGV. The CDR3 is 18 residues long.

The chain carries TRBV5-4 and TRBJ1-1; D perhaps matches TRBD1 (6 bases). The CDR3 length is 15 residues. Germline assignment: CDR1 SGHNT and CDR2 YYREEE (reference sequence). The ends were cut back, 0 bases at V and 1 base at J, with 10 bases in the middle. The CDR3 region is CASSLAGQPNTEAFF. The CDR3 coding sequence is TGTGCCAGCAGCTTGGCAGGACAGCCGAACACTGAAGCTTTCTTT.

The chain couples TRBV7-8 to TRBJ1-1; TRBD1 agrees at 8 bases. CDR1 is SGHVS and CDR2 is FQNEAQ in the germline V gene. The CDR3 is 13 residues long. V shed 6 bases, J shed 8 bases, and the junction held 8 bases outside the gene matches. CDR3 coding DNA: TGTGCCAGCAGTACTGACAGGGGCGGAGAAGCTTTCTTT. This sequence encodes CASSTDRGGEAFF.

The J gene is TRBJ1-6, the V gene TRBV11-2; D remains ambiguous. Trimming took off 0 bases at V and 12 bases at J, with 6 bases between the two ends. Looked up from germline, CDR1 is SGHAT and CDR2 is FQNNGV. This CDR3 is built from 12 residues. CDR3 residues: CASSLDRGPLHF. CDR3 sequence (DNA): TGTGCCAGCAGCTTAGACCGAGGACCCCTCCACTTT.

The genes are TRBV7-2 and TRBJ2-1; no definite D call. CDR1 is SGHTA, CDR2 FQGNSA, per germline. The V and J ends lost 2 bases and 0 bases respectively, with 8 bases between them. The CDR3 loop spans 15 amino acids. The CDR3 DNA follows: TGTGCCAGCAGCTTAAGAGTTGACTCCTACAATGAGCAGTTCTTC. Residues: CASSLRVDSYNEQFF.